This TCR beta chain was documented in a study of blood T cell repertoires in COVID-19. Overall study: Samples taken during acute and convalescent COVID-19 were collected in the United States, Italy and Spain. PBMCs, B-cell-depleted T cells, or T cells were the source of the cDNA or gDNA that made up the material.

Per the study methods: Estimation of nucleated cell counts relied on the amplification of reference gene primers. Data came from immunoSEQ multiplex PCR; TCRdb stores just in-frame clones and leaves some out. V and J calls and clone size are as listed in that table; D and trimming were resolved from the DNA. This sample has 25,000 to 30,000 clones, with about 80% found just once. Trimming left V 4 bases short and J 3 bases short, with 10 bases between. Germline V gene sequence: CDR1 LNHNV, CDR2 YYDKDF (reference sequence). The CDR3 extends over 13 amino acids. This receptor was obtained from a human donor in a cohort sampled during active COVID-19. The sequenced sample was peripheral blood. The chain has TRBV15 and TRBJ2-7; no definite D call. The CDR3 reads CATSNEENYEQYF. In nucleotides, the CDR3 is TGTGCCACCAGCAACGAGGAAAACTACGAGCAGTACTTC.